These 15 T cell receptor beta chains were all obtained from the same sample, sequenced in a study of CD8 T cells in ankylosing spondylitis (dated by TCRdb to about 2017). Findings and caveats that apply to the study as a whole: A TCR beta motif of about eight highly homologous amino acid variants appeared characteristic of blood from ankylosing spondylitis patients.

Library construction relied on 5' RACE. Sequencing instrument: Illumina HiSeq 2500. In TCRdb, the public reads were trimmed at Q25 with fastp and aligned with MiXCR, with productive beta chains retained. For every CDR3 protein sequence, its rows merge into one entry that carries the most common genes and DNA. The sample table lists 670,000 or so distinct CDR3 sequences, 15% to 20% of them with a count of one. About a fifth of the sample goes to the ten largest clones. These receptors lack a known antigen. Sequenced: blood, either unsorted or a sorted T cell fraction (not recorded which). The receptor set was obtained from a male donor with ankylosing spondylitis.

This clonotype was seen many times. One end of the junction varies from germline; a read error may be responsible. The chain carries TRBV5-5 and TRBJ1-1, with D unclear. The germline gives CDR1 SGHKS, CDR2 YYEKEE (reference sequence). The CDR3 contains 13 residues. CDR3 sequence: CASSLTTNTEAFF. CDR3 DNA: TGCGCCAGCAGCCTGACGACGAACACTGAAGCTTTCTTT.

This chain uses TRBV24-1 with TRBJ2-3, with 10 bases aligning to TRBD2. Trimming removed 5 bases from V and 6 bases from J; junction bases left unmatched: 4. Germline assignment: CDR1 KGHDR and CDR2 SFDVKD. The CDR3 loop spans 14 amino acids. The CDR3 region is CATSVAGGGDTQYF. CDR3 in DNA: TGTGCCACCAGTGTAGCGGGAGGAGGTGATACGCAGTATTTT.

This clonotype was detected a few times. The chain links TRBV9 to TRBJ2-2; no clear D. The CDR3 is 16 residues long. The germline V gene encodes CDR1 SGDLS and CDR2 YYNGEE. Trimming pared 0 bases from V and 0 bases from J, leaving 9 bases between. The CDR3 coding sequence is TGTGCCAGCAGCGTAGTAGGGCGGCCGAACACCGGGGAGCTGTTTTTT. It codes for CASSVVGRPNTGELFF.

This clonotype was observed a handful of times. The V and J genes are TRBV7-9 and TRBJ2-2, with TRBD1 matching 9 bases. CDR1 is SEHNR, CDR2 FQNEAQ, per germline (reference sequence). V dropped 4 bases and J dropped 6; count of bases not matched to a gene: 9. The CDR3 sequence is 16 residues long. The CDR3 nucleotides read TGTGCCAGCAGCTCCATATGGGACAGGGAACCCGGGGAGCTGTTTTTT. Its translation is CASSSIWDREPGELFF. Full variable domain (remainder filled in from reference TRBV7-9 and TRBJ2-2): DTGVSQNPRHKITKRGQNVTFRCDPISEHNRLYWYRQTLGQGPEFLTYFQNEAQLEKSRLLSDRFSAERPKGSFSTLEIQRTEQGDSAMYLCASSSIWDREPGELFFGEGSRLTVL.

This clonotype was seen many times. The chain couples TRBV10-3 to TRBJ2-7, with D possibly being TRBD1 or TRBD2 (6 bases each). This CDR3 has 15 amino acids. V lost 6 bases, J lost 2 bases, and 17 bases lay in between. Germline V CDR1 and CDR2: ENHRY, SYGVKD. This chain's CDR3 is CAIRRTESGAYEQYF. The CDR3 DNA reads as TGTGCCATCAGGAGGACAGAATCGGGAGCCTACGAGCAGTACTTC.

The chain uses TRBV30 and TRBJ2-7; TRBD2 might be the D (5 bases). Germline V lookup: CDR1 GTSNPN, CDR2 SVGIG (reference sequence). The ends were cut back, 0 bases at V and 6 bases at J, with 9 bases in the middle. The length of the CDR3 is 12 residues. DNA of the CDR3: TGTGCCTGGAGTGTAAGAGGGCGCGAGCAGTACTTC. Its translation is CAWSVRGREQYF.

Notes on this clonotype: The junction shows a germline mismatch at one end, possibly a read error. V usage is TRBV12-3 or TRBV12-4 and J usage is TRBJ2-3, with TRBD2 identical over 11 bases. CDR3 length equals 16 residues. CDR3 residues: CASSWTSGPRTGTQYF. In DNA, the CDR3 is TGTGCCAGCAGTTGGACTAGCGGGCCCCGCACAGGTACGCAGTATTTT.

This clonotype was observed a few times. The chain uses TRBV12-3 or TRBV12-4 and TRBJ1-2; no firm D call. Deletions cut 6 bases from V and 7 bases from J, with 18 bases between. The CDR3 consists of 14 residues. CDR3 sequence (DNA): TGTGCCAGCAGACCACTCGACTCTAGCATTGGCTACACCTTC. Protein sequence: CASRPLDSSIGYTF.

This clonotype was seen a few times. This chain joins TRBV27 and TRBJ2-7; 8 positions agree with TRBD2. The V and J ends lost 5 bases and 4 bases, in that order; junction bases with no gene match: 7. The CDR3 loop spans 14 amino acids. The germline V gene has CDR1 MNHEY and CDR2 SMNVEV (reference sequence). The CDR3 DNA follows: TGTGCCAGCAGTGCCTCCGGGACTAGGTACGAGCAGTACTTC. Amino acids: CASSASGTRYEQYF.

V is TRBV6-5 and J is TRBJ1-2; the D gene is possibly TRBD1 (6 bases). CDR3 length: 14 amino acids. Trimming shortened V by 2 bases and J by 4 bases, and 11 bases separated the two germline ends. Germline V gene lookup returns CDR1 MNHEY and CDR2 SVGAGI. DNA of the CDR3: TGTGCCAGCAGTTACGGGGGGCGTACCTATGGCTACACCTTC. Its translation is CASSYGGRTYGYTF.

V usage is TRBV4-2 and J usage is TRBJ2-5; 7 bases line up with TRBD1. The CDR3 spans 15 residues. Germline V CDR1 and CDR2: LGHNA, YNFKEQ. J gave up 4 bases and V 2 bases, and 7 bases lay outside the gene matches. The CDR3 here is CASSQRQGGGETQYF. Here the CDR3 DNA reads TGTGCCAGCAGCCAAAGACAGGGTGGCGGAGAGACCCAGTACTTC.

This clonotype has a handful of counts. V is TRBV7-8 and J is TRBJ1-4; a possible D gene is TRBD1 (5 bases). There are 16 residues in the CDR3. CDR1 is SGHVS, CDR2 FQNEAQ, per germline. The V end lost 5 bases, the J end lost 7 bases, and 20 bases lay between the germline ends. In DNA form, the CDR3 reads TGTGCCAGCAGCCCGGTCGGGACTCCAAGGGCTGAAAAACTGTTTTTT. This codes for CASSPVGTPRAEKLFF.

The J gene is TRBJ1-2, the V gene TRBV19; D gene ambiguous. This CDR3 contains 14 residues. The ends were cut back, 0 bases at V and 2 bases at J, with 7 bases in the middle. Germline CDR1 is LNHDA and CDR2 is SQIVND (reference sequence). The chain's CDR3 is CASSIEPANYGYTF. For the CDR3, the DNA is TGTGCCAGTAGTATAGAACCGGCCAACTATGGCTACACCTTC.

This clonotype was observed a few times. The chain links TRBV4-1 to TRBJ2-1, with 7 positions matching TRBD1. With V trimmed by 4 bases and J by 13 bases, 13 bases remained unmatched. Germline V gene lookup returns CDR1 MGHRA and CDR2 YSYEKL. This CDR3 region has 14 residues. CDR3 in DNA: TGCGCCAGCAGCCGAGAACTACCGGGACAGCTACAGTTCTTC. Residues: CASSRELPGQLQFF.

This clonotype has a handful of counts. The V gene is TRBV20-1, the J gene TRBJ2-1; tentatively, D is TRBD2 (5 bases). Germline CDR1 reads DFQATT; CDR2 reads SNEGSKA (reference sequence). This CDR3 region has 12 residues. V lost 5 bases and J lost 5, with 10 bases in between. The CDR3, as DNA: TGCAGTGCTGACGGGGATAACAATGAGCAGTTCTTC. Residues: CSADGDNNEQFF.